Listed below are T cell receptor beta chains from one sample, sequenced in a study of metastatic and nonmetastatic thyroid tumors. Via MiXCR, TCRdb re-called the PCR reads. The sample includes 20,000 or so clones, less than 35% of them seen just once. Sequencing input: adjacent normal tissue. The source is a female donor with papillary thyroid cancer or a benign thyroid nodule (not recorded which). Some clones in this sample may be carry-over from other donors' samples. Both conserved end residues are part of each CDR3. The D gene is left open where the match is weak. Expanded clones get a size class; other rows say once, few or many, or leave the size out.

TRBV5-6	TRBJ2-7	TRBD2	-	CASSASFSGPPYEQYF	TGTGCCAGCAGCGCGTCCTTTAGCGGGCCTCCTTACGAGCAGTACTTC
TRBV28	TRBJ1-2	-	once	CASSTNGALGDQYGYTF	TGTGCCAGCAGTACCAACGGTGCCTTGGGGGATCAATATGGCTACACCTTC
TRBV6-1	TRBJ1-1	-	-	CASGQKSNTEAFF	TGTGCCAGCGGTCAGAAGTCGAACACTGAAGCTTTCTTT
TRBV20-1	TRBJ2-1	-	-	CSAYEPWGEFAYNEQFF	TGCAGTGCCTACGAACCGTGGGGGGAGTTCGCTTACAATGAGCAGTTCTTC
TRBV12-3/TRBV12-4	TRBJ2-7	-	few	CASGTYEQYF	TGTGCCAGCGGAACCTACGAGCAGTACTTC
TRBV6-9	TRBJ2-1	TRBD2	few	CASSYSGTRNEQFF	TGTGCCAGCAGTTATTCTGGGACTAGAAATGAGCAGTTCTTC
TRBV2	TRBJ1-5	-	-	CASRGEWTSNQPQHF	TGTGCCAGCAGGGGGGAATGGACAAGTAATCAGCCCCAGCATTTT
TRBV30	TRBJ2-5	-	-	CAWAQVKRTQYF	TGTGCCTGGGCTCAGGTAAAGAGGACCCAGTACTTC
TRBV20-1	TRBJ2-5	TRBD1	-	CSAREQGQTETQYF	TGCAGTGCTAGAGAACAGGGGCAGACGGAGACCCAGTACTTC
TRBV5-1	TRBJ2-2	TRBD1	-	CASSFRSQGAGELFF	TGCGCCAGCAGCTTTAGATCGCAGGGGGCCGGGGAGCTGTTTTTT
TRBV28	TRBJ2-1	TRBD1	few	CASSFLTGRNEQFF	TGTGCCAGCAGTTTTCTGACAGGGCGGAATGAGCAGTTCTTC